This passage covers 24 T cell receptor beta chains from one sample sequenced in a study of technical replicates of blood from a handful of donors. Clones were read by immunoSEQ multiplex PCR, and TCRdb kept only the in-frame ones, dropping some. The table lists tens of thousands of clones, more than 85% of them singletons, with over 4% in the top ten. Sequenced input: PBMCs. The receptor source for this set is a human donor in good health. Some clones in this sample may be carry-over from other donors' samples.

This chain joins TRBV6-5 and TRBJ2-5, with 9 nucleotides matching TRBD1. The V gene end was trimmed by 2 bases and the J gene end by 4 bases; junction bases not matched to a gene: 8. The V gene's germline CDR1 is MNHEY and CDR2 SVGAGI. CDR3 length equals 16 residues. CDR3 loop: CASSYGTGILGETQYF. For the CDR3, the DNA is TGTGCCAGCAGTTACGGGACAGGGATTCTTGGAGAGACCCAGTACTTC.

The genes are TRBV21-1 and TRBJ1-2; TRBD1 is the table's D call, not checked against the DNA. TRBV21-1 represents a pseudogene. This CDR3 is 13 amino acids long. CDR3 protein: CASSDRDNYGYTF. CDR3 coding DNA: TGTGCCAGCAGCGACAGGGATAACTATGGCTACACCTTC.

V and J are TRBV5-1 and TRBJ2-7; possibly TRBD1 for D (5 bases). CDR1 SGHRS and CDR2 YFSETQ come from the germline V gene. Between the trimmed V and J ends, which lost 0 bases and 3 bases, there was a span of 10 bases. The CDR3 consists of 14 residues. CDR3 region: CASSLAQGLYEQYF. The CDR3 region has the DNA TGCGCCAGCAGCTTGGCCCAGGGTCTCTACGAGCAGTACTTC.

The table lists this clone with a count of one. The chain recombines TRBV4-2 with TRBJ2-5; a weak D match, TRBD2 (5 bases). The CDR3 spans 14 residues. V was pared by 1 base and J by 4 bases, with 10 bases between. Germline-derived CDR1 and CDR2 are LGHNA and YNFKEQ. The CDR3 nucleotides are TGTGCCAGCAGCCAAGGGGAGTTGGCAGAGACCCAGTACTTC. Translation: CASSQGELAETQYF.

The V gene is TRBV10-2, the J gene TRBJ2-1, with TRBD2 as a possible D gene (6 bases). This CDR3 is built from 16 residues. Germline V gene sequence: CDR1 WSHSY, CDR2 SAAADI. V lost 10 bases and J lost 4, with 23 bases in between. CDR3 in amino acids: CATLGGEVQIYNEQFF. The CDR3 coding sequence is TGCGCCACACTGGGGGGAGAGGTACAGATTTACAATGAGCAGTTCTTC.

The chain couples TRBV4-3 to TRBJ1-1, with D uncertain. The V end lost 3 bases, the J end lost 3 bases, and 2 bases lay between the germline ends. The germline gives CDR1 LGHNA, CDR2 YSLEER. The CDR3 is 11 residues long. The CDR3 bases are TGCGCCAGCAGCCACGACACTGAAGCTTTCTTT. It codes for CASSHDTEAFF.

Here the CDR3 reads CASTMGLAGGYTQYF. DNA for the CDR3: TGTGCCAGCACCATGGGACTAGCGGGAGGGTACACGCAGTATTTT. V is TRBV7-2 and J is TRBJ2-3; TRBD2 matches at 16 bases. The CDR3 has 15 residues. The V segment lost 7 bases and the J segment 9 bases; nucleotides outside the gene matches: 7. CDR1 and CDR2 (germline): SGHTA, FQGNSA.

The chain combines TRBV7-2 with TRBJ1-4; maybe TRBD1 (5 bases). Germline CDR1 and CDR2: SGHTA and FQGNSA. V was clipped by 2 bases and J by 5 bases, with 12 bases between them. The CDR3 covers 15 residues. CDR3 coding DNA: TGTGCCAGCAGCTTATACGGGGGTCCGAATGAAAAACTGTTTTTT. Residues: CASSLYGGPNEKLFF. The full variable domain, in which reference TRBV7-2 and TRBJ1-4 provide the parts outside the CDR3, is GAGVSQSPSNKVTEKGKDVELRCDPISGHTALYWYRQSLGQGLEFLIYFQGNSAPDKSGLPSDRFSAERTGGSVSTLTIQRTQQEDSAVYLCASSLYGGPNEKLFFGSGTQLSVL.

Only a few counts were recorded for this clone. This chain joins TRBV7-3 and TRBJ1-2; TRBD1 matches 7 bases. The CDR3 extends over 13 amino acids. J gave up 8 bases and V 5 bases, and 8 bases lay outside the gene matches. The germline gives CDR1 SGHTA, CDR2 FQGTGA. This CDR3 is CASSLDRASGYTF. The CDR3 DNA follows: TGTGCCAGCAGCCTTGACAGGGCGTCCGGCTACACCTTC.

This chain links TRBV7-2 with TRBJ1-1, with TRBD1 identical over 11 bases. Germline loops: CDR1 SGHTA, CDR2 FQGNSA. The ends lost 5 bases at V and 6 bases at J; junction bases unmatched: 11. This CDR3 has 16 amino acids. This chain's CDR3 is CASSPLDRGRIAEAFF. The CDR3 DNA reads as TGTGCCAGCAGCCCACTGGACAGGGGGCGCATCGCTGAAGCTTTCTTT.

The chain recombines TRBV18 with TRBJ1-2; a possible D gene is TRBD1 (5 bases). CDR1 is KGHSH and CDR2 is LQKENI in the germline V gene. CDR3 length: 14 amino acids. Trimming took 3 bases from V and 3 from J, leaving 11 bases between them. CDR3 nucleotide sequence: TGTGCCAGCTCACCGGGGGGGACGGACTATGGCTACACCTTC. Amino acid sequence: CASSPGGTDYGYTF.

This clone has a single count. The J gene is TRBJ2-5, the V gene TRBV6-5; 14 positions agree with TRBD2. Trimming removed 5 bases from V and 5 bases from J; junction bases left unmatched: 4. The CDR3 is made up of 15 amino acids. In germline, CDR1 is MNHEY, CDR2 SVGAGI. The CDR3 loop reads CASSRLAGGPETQYF. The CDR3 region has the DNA TGTGCCAGCAGTCGACTAGCGGGGGGGCCCGAGACCCAGTACTTC.

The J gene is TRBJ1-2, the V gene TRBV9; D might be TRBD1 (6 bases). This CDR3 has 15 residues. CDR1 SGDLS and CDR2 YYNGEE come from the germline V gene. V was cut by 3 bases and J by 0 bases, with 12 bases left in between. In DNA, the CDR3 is TGTGCCAGCAGCGGCGGGCAGGGGTCTAACTATGGCTACACCTTC. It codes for CASSGGQGSNYGYTF.

The CDR3 nucleotides read TGTGCCAGCAGGGGGACAGCTGGAGGCTACACCTTC. This gives the protein CASRGTAGGYTF. The chain employs TRBV6-1 and TRBJ1-2, with TRBD1 matching over 7 bases. V gave up 6 bases and J gave up 8 bases; unmatched junction bases: 6. The CDR3 runs 12 residues. The germline V gene encodes CDR1 MNHNS and CDR2 SASEGT.

CDR3 DNA: TGTGCCAGCAACGACGCGGAATACAATGAGCAGTTCTTC. As protein: CASNDAEYNEQFF. This sequence joins TRBV5-4 and TRBJ2-1; D call uncertain. Trimming cost V 6 bases and J 4 bases, with 11 bases left between them. The CDR3 runs 13 residues. Per the germline V gene, CDR1 is SGHNT and CDR2 is YYREEE (reference sequence).

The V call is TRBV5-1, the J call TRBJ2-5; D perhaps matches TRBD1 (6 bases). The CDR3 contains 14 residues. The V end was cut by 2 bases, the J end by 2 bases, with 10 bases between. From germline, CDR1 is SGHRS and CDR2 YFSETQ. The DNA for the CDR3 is TGCGCCAGCAGCTTCCGGGACACTCAAGAGACCCAGTACTTC. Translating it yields CASSFRDTQETQYF.

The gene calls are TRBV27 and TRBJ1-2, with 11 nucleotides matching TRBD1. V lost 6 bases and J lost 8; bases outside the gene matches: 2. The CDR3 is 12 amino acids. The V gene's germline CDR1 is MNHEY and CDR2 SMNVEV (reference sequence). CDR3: CASRDRGRGYTF. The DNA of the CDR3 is TGTGCCAGCAGGGACAGGGGGCGAGGCTACACCTTC.

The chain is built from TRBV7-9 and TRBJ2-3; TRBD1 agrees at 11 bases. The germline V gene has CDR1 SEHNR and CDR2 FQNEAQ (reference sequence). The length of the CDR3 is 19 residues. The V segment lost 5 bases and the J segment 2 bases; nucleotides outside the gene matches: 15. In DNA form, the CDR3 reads TGTGCCAGCAGCATTAGCGTGGTATTAGGACAGGGGGCCACAGATACGCAGTATTTT. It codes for CASSISVVLGQGATDTQYF.

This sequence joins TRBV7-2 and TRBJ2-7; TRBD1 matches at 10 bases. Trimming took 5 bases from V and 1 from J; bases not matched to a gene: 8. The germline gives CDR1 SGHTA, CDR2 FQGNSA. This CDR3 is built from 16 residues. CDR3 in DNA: TGTGCCAGCAGCCCAAATAGACAGGGGGCTTCCTACGAGCAGTACTTC. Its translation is CASSPNRQGASYEQYF.

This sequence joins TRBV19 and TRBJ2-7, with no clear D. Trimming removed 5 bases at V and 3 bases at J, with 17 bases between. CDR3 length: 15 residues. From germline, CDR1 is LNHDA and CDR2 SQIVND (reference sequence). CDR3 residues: CASSPRMMAHYEQYF. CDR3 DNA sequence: TGTGCCAGTAGTCCGCGGATGATGGCCCACTACGAGCAGTACTTC.

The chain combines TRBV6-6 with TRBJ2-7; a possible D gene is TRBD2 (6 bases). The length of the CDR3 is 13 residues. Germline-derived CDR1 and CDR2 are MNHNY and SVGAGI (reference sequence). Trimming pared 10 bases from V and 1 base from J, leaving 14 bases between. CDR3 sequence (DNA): TGTGCCACCCTAATGGGAGGATCCTACGAGCAGTACTTC. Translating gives CATLMGGSYEQYF.

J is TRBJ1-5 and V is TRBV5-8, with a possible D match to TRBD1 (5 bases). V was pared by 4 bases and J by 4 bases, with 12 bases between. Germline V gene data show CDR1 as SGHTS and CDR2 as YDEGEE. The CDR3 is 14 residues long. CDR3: CASSLRQLNQPQHF. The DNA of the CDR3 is TGTGCCAGCAGCCTTAGACAGCTTAATCAGCCCCAGCATTTT.

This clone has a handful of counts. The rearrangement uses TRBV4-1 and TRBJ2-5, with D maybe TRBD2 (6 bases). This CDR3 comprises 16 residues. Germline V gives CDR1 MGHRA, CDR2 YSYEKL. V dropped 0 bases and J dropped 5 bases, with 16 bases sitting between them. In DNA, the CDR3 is TGCGCCAGCAGCCAAGATGGAGGGGCGGGGAGGGAGACCCAGTACTTC. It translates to CASSQDGGAGRETQYF.

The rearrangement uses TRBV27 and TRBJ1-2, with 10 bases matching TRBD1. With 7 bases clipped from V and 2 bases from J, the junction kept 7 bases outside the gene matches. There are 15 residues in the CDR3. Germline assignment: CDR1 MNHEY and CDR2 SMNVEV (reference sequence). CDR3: CASKPRTGGNYGYTF. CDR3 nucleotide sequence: TGTGCCAGCAAGCCCCGGACAGGGGGGAACTATGGCTACACCTTC.